Listed below are T cell receptor beta chains from one sample, sequenced in a study of glioma-infiltrating T cells after dendritic cell vaccination. Method: immunoSEQ multiplex PCR; TCRdb's copy keeps in-frame clones and lacks some. The sample carries tens of thousands of clones, 75% to 85% recorded once. Sequences were derived from blood, sampled before dendritic cell vaccination. These receptors were collected from a human donor with glioblastoma. The CDR3 runs from the conserved cysteine through the conserved F or W. The D gene is left open where the match is weak. Clone size is shown for a subset of rows, as once, few, many or a class of expanded clone.

J	size	V	D	CDR3	DNA
TRBJ2-7	few	TRBV5-1	TRBD2	CASSLVSRGYEQYF	TGCGCCAGCAGCTTGGTCTCGCGGGGGTACGAGCAGTACTTC
TRBJ1-6	once	TRBV28	NA	CASSPMRARNSPLHF	TGTGCCAGCAGTCCCATGAGGGCTCGTAATTCACCCCTCCACTTT
TRBJ1-5	NA	TRBV18	TRBD1	CASSPPGTGVGQPQHF	TGTGCCAGCTCACCACCCGGGACAGGGGTAGGTCAGCCCCAGCATTTT
TRBJ1-2	NA	TRBV5-4	NA	CASSLESTANYGYTF	TGTGCCAGCAGCTTGGAATCCACTGCGAACTATGGCTACACCTTC
TRBJ1-4	once	TRBV7-9	NA	CASSLNAGGEKLFF	TGTGCCAGCAGCTTGAATGCGGGGGGTGAAAAACTGTTTTTT
TRBJ1-6	few	TRBV19	NA	CASSSGDYNSPLHF	TGTGCCAGTAGTAGCGGGGACTATAATTCACCCCTCCACTTT
TRBJ1-2	NA	TRBV20-1	NA	CSARKQQSF	TGCAGTGCTAGAAAACAGCAAAGCTTC
TRBJ2-5	NA	TRBV4-1	NA	CASSQRPIRREETQYF	TGCGCCAGCAGCCAACGTCCTATCCGGCGGGAAGAGACCCAGTACTTC
TRBJ1-6	NA	TRBV30	NA	CAWTGSSSYNSPLHF	TGTGCCTGGACAGGCTCCAGCTCCTATAATTCACCCCTCCACTTT
TRBJ1-6	NA	TRBV7-2	TRBD1	CASSSNLQGTDSPLHF	TGTGCCAGCAGCTCTAACTTACAGGGGACGGATTCACCCCTCCACTTT
TRBJ2-1	NA	TRBV29-1	TRBD1	CSVGTGQGLNEQFF	TGCAGCGTGGGAACCGGACAGGGTCTAAATGAGCAGTTCTTC
TRBJ1-1	NA	TRBV6-1	NA	CASTREGRGTEAFF	TGTGCCAGTACCCGGGAGGGACGGGGCACTGAAGCTTTCTTT
TRBJ1-6	once	TRBV7-2	TRBD1	CASSTGASLGSPLHF	TGTGCCAGCAGCACAGGGGCTTCATTAGGCTCACCCCTCCACTTT
TRBJ2-1	NA	TRBV9	NA	CASSVAGTGTYNEQFF	TGTGCCAGCAGCGTAGCGGGCACGGGGACCTACAATGAGCAGTTCTTC
TRBJ1-2	few	TRBV19	TRBD1	CASSIDLSLDRNYGYTF	TGTGCCAGTAGTATAGACCTCAGTTTGGACAGGAACTATGGCTACACCTTC
TRBJ1-1	NA	TRBV5-6	NA	CASSLNTEAFF	TGTGCCAGCAGCCTTAACACTGAAGCTTTCTTT
TRBJ2-1	NA	TRBV4-1	NA	CASSTRGEQFF	TGCGCCAGCAGCACCCGGGGTGAGCAGTTCTTC
TRBJ2-1	NA	TRBV2	TRBD2	CASSVSTSGGREFF	TGTGCCAGCAGTGTATCGACTAGCGGGGGACGGGAGTTCTTC
TRBJ1-6	NA	TRBV7-2	NA	CASSLGGDRNNSPLHF	TGTGCCAGCAGCTTAGGGGGCGACAGAAATAATTCACCCCTCCACTTT
TRBJ2-5	NA	TRBV11-3	NA	CASSLLVAASDPQETQYF	TGTGCCAGCAGCTTATTAGTTGCGGCTAGCGATCCCCAAGAGACCCAGTACTTC
TRBJ2-3	NA	TRBV5-1	TRBD2	CASSRDPRGGLLDTQYF	TGCGCCAGCAGCCGGGACCCGCGGGGGGGCCTTTTAGATACGCAGTATTTT
TRBJ2-2	NA	TRBV5-1	TRBD1	CASSLRDRGATGELFF	TGCGCCAGCAGCTTGAGGGACAGGGGGGCCACCGGGGAGCTGTTTTTT
TRBJ1-1	NA	TRBV5-6	NA	CASSPLGENTEAFF	TGTGCCAGCAGCCCCCTGGGAGAGAACACTGAAGCTTTCTTT
TRBJ2-3	NA	TRBV9	TRBD2	CASSERLAGGPLDTQYF	TGTGCCAGCAGCGAGCGACTAGCGGGGGGGCCTCTGGATACGCAGTATTTT
TRBJ1-6	NA	TRBV19	TRBD1	CASARSTGGDSPLHF	TGTGCCAGTGCCCGGTCGACAGGGGGAGATTCACCCCTCCACTTT
TRBJ2-1	NA	TRBV19	TRBD2	CASSPSGGAPYNEQFF	TGTGCCAGTAGTCCTAGCGGGGGGGCCCCTTACAATGAGCAGTTCTTC
TRBJ2-1	NA	TRBV5-4	TRBD2	CASSLGLADNNEQFF	TGTGCCAGCAGCCTGGGACTAGCGGATAACAATGAGCAGTTCTTC
TRBJ2-2	NA	TRBV7-6	TRBD1	CASSLALPGQGLTGELFF	TGTGCCAGCAGCTTAGCTCTTCCGGGACAGGGGCTCACCGGGGAGCTGTTTTTT
TRBJ2-1	NA	TRBV2	TRBD2	CATTPSGIYNEQFF	TGTGCCACTACACCTAGCGGGATCTACAATGAGCAGTTCTTC
TRBJ2-1	few	TRBV15	TRBD2	CATSLAGGPEANEQFF	TGTGCCACCAGCCTGGCGGGGGGGCCGGAGGCTAATGAGCAGTTCTTC
TRBJ2-7	NA	TRBV13	NA	CASSDTSGYEQYF	TGTGCCAGCAGCGATACCTCCGGGTACGAGCAGTACTTC
TRBJ1-1	NA	TRBV27	NA	CASSWARGPNTEAFF	TGTGCCAGCAGCTGGGCCAGGGGACCCAACACTGAAGCTTTCTTT
TRBJ1-2	NA	TRBV6-6	NA	CASTERGGGEYGYTF	TGTGCCAGCACCGAACGGGGCGGGGGGGAGTATGGCTACACCTTC
TRBJ2-7	NA	TRBV7-9	NA	CASSLPGTYEQYF	TGTGCCAGCAGCTTACCAGGGACCTACGAGCAGTACTTC
TRBJ2-2	NA	TRBV9	TRBD1	CASSPTGDTGELFF	TGTGCCAGCAGCCCGACAGGGGACACCGGGGAGCTGTTTTTT
TRBJ1-1	NA	TRBV5-1	NA	CASSYGENTEAFF	TGCGCCAGCAGCTACGGGGAGAACACTGAAGCTTTCTTT
TRBJ1-3	NA	TRBV10-3	NA	CASRLDSSGNTIYF	TGTGCCAGCCGACTGGATAGCTCTGGAAACACCATATATTTT
TRBJ1-3	NA	TRBV6-1	NA	CASIQRSPSGNTIYF	TGTGCCAGCATACAAAGGAGTCCCTCTGGAAACACCATATATTTT